What follows is one T cell receptor beta chain and its context. This clonotype was counted ten times or more. Its antigen is currently not known. Base qualities are not provided; no much larger clone lies one nucleotide away. Including the terminal cysteine and phenylalanine, the CDR3 comprises 14 residues. Only the CDR3 DNA stays, 42 bases, in frame from base 1. V loses 4 bases of germline sequence and J loses 0 bases, and the interval between the two ends is 10 bases. Reading the germline V gene gives CDR1 SGHAT and CDR2 FQNNGV. The data derive from a study of blood T cells in healthy people across ages (dated by TCRdb to the mid-2010s). As for the study more broadly: In model experiments, template switching captured roughly one uniquely barcoded TCR beta cDNA molecule for every two T cells. The study analyzed two additional independent replicas of 1 million unique cDNA reads from the same blood draw for two donors, one aged 18 to 30 and one aged 80 or older. To avoid experimental bias, donors of different ages were randomly spread across the sequencing lanes. The study measured age-related changes in TCR beta repertoire diversity using deep sequencing normalized with unique cDNA molecular identifiers. The donors were split into four age groups: young (average 16 years), middle-aged (39), aged (more than 60) and long-lived (roughly 77). What the study reported, not specific to this receptor: Estimates of total diversity based on one million sequenced T cells were regarded as lower bounds and as underestimates. As age increased, observed TCR beta diversity per million T cells dropped in a roughly linear way, and a significant reduction was already evident by age around 41. Donor CMV infection status was unknown, potentially confounding age-related changes in expanded clonotypes. The long-lived group showed more naive CD4+ T cells, fewer expanded clones and increased TCR diversity than the aged group, suggesting age selection. Conclusive comparison of naive and antigen-experienced compartments was prevented by the profiling of bulk unsorted PBMCs. Observed TCR beta diversity correlated strongly with the percentage of naive T cells measured by flow cytometry.

The roughly 39 donors, aged 6 to 90 years, were systemically healthy Caucasian individuals from Russia. Each donor gave ten milliliters of peripheral blood, drawn into EDTA-treated Vacutainer tubes. Ficoll-Paque density-gradient centrifugation was used to isolate PBMCs, with at least 7 million per sample. Total RNA, at least 5 micrograms per sample, was extracted from PBMCs with Trizol reagent. For every donor, flow cytometry on a PBMC aliquot measured the percentage of naive CD45RAhigh/CD27high T cells. The library relied on 5' RACE. Sequencing was performed on an Illumina HiSeq 2500. The second PCR ran for about 6 to 12 cycles and used a J-beta primer mix along with a sample-barcoded 5' primer. Each TCR beta cDNA molecule received a unique molecular identifier from a template-switch 5' adaptor carrying 12 random nucleotides. At least 3 million CDR3-containing paired-end reads were obtained from each sample. First-strand cDNA synthesis was performed from all RNA using the Mint cDNA synthesis kit, with priming by a TRBC-specific oligonucleotide. Following uracil-DNA glycosylase treatment, a first 18-cycle PCR with universal primers M1SS and BC2_uni_R was performed on all cDNA. On the study's bioinformatics: For normalization, 1 million high-quality reads were randomly selected from each sample, with every read carrying a distinct molecular identifier. Reads sharing molecular identifiers were discarded rather than binned into consensus sequences. MiTCR, with a Q25 quality threshold and the strictest error-elimination algorithm, was used for CDR3 identification, clonotype clustering and error correction. A nonparametric unseen species model with Euler transformation was used to estimate a lower bound on total TCR beta diversity. Through fastp at Q25 and MiXCR, TCRdb rebuilt clones from the public reads, retaining in-frame beta chains. Each record represents a unique CDR3 protein, reported with the most common genes and DNA among its rows. None of the V and J calls come from the authors' own analysis; TCRdb made them. In this sample the table shows about 1.5 million distinct CDR3 sequences, approximately 39% of which occur a single time. 4% of the sample belongs to the ten largest clones.

The receptor was derived from a young woman in good health. In this chain, TRBV11-2 is recombined with TRBJ2-7; the D gene assignment is ambiguous. The sequenced sample was blood. The sequence in DNA is TGTGCCAGCAGCTCAGCAAAGGGCTCCTACGAGCAGTACTTC. Translated, this is CASSSAKGSYEQYF.